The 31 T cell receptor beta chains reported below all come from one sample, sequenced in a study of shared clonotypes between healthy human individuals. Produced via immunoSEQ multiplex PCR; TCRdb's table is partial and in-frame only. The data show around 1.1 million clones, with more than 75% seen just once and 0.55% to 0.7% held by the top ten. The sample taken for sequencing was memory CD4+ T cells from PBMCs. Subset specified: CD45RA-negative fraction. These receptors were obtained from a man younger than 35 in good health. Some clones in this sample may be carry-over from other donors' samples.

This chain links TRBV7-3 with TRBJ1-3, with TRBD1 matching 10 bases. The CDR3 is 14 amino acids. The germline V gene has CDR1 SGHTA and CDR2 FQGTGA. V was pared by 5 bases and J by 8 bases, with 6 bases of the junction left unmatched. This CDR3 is CASSPTGTGDTIYF. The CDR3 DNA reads TGTGCCAGCAGCCCAACCGGGACAGGGGACACCATATATTTT.

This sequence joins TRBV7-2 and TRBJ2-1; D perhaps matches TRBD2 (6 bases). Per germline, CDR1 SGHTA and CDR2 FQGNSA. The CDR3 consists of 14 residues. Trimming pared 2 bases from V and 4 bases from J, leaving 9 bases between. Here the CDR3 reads CASSLPGSYNEQFF. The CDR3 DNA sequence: TGTGCCAGCAGCTTACCCGGGAGTTACAATGAGCAGTTCTTC. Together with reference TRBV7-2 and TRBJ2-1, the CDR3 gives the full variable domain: GAGVSQSPSNKVTEKGKDVELRCDPISGHTALYWYRQSLGQGLEFLIYFQGNSAPDKSGLPSDRFSAERTGGSVSTLTIQRTQQEDSAVYLCASSLPGSYNEQFFGPGTRLTVL.

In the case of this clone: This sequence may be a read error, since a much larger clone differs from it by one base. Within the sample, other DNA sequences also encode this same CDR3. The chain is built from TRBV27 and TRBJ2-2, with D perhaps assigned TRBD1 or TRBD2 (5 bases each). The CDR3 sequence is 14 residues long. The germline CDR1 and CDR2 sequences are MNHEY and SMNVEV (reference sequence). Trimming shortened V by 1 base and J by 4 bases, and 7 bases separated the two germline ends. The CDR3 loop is CASSLWGSTGELFF. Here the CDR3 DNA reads TGTGCCAGCAGTTTATGGGGGAGCACCGGGGAGCTGTTTTTT.

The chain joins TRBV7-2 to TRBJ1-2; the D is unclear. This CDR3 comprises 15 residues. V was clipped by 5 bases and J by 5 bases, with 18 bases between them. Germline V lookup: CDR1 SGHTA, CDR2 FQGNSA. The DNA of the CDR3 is TGTGCCAGCAGCCCTAGGGCCGGAGTGGGTTATGGCTACACCTTC. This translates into CASSPRAGVGYGYTF.

The CDR3 reads CASGWGQETQYF. The CDR3 DNA sequence: TGTGCCAGCGGGTGGGGCCAAGAGACCCAGTACTTC. J is TRBJ2-5 and V is TRBV6-1; D not certain. The CDR3 has 12 residues. The germline V gene has CDR1 MNHNS and CDR2 SASEGT. V lost 8 bases and J 1 base, leaving 8 bases between the germline ends.

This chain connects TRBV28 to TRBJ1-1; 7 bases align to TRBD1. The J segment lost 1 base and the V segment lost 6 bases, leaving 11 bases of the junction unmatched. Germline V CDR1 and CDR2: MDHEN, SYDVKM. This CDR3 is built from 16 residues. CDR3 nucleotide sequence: TGTGCCAGCAGCCAAGCAGGGGGAGGGTGGAACACTGAAGCTTTCTTT. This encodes CASSQAGGGWNTEAFF.

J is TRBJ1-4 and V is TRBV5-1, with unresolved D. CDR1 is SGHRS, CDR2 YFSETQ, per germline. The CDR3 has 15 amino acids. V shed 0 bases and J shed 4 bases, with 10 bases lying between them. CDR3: CASSLGQILNEKLFF. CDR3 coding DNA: TGCGCCAGCAGCTTGGGGCAGATCCTTAATGAAAAACTGTTTTTT.

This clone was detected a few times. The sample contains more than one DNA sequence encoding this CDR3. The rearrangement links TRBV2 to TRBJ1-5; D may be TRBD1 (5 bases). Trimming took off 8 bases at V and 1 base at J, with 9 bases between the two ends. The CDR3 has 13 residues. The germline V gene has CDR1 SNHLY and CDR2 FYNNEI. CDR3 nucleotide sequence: TGTGCCAGCCTCCGGGACAGCAATCAGCCCCAGCATTTT. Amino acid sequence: CASLRDSNQPQHF.

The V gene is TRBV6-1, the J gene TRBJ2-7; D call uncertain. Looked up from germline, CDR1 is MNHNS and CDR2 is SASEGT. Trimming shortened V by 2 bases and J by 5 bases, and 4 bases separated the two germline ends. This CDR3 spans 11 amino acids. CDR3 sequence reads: CASSELDEQYF. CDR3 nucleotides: TGTGCCAGCAGTGAACTAGACGAGCAGTACTTC.

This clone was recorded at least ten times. CDR3 nucleotide sequence: TGTGCCAGCAGCCCAGGACTAGCGGGAGCGTCAGATACGCAGTATTTT. As protein: CASSPGLAGASDTQYF. The V and J genes are TRBV7-2 and TRBJ2-3; 13 positions agree with TRBD2. Germline lookup yields CDR1 SGHTA and CDR2 FQGNSA. The length of the CDR3 is 16 residues. Germline trimming cut 5 bases from V and 4 bases from J; bases unmatched to any gene: 6. The whole variable domain, filled in from reference TRBV7-2 and TRBJ2-3, reads GAGVSQSPSNKVTEKGKDVELRCDPISGHTALYWYRQSLGQGLEFLIYFQGNSAPDKSGLPSDRFSAERTGGSVSTLTIQRTQQEDSAVYLCASSPGLAGASDTQYFGPGTRLTVL.

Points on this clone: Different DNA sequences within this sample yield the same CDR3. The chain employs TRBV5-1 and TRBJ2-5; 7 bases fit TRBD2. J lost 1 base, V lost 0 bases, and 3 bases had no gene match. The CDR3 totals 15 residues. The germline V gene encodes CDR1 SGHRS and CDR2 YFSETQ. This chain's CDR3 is CASSLGTSAQETQYF. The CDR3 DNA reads TGCGCCAGCAGCTTGGGTACTAGCGCCCAAGAGACCCAGTACTTC.

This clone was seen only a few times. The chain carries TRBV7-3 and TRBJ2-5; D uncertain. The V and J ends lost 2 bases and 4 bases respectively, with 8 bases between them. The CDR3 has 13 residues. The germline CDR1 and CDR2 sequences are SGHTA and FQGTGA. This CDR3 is CASSLGYRETQYF. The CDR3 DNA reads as TGTGCCAGCAGCTTAGGGTACCGAGAGACCCAGTACTTC.

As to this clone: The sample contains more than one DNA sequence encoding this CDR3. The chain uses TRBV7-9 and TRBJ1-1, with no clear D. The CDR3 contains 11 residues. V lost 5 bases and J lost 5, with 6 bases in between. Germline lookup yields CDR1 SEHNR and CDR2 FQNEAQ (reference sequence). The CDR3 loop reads CASSLGTEAFF. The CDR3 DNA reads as TGTGCCAGCAGCCTCGGAACTGAAGCTTTCTTT.

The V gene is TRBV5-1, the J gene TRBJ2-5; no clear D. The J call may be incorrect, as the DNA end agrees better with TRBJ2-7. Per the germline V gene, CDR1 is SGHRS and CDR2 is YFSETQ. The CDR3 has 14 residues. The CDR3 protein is CASSLTVASYEQYF. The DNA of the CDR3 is TGCGCCAGCAGCTTGACAGTTGCGTCCTACGAGCAGTACTTC.

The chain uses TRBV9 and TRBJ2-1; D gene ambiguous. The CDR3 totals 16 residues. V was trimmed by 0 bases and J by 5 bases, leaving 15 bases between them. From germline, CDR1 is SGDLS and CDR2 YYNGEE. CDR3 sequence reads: CASSVVPDPSDNEQFF. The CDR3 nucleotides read TGTGCCAGCAGCGTAGTCCCCGACCCCAGCGACAATGAGCAGTTCTTC.

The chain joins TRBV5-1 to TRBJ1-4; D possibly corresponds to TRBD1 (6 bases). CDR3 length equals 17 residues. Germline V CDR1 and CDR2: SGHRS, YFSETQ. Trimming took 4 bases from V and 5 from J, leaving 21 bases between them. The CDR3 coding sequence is TGCGCCAGCAGCCCGGGGGTCACAGCGACAGGCAATGAAAAACTGTTTTTT. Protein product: CASSPGVTATGNEKLFF.

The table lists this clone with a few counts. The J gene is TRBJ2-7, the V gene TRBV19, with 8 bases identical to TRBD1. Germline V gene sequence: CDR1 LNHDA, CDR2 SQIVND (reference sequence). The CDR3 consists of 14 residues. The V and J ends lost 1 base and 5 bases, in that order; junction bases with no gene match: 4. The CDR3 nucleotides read TGTGCCAGTAGTATAGTGGACAGGGCAGACGAGCAGTACTTC. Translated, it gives CASSIVDRADEQYF.

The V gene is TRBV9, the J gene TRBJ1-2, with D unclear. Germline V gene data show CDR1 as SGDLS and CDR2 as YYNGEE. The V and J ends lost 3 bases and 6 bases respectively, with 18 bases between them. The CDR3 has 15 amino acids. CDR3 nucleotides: TGTGCCAGCAGCGCCCAACCAGGCGGGGTGGATGGCTACACCTTC. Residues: CASSAQPGGVDGYTF.

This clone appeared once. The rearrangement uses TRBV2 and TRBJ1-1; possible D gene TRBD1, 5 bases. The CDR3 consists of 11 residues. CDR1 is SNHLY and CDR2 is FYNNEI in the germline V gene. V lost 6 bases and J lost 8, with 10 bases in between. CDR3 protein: CASRQGGEAFF. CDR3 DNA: TGTGCCAGCAGGCAGGGCGGGGAAGCTTTCTTT.

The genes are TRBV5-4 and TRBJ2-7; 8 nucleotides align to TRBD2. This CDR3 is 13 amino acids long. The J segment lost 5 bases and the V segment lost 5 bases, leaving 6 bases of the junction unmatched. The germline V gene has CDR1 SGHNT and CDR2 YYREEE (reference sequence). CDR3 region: CASRGAGVNEQYF. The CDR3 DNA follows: TGTGCCAGCAGGGGAGCGGGAGTTAACGAGCAGTACTTC.

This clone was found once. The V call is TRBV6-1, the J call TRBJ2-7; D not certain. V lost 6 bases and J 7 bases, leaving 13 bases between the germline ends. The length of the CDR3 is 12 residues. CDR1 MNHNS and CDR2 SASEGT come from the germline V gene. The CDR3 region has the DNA TGTGCCAGCAGGGTCCCCTCCGGGGAGCAGTACTTC. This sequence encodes CASRVPSGEQYF.

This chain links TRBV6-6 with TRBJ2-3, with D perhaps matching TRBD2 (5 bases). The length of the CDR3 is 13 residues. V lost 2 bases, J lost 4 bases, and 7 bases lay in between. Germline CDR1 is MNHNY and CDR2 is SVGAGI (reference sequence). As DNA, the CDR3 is TGTGCCAGCAGTTACGTCGGGGCAGATACGCAGTATTTT. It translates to CASSYVGADTQYF.

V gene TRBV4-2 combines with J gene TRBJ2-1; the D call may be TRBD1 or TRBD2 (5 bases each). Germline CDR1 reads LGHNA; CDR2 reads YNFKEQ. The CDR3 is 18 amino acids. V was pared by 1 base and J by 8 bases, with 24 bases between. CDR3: CASSQGGSGGPNEDEQFF. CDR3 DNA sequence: TGTGCCAGCAGCCAAGGGGGCTCTGGCGGGCCGAATGAAGATGAGCAGTTCTTC.

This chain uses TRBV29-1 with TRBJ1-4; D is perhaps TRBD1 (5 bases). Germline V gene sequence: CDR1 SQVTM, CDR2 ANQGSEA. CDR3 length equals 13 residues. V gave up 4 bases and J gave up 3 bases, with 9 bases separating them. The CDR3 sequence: CSVGRTPNEKLFF. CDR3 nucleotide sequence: TGCAGCGTTGGGCGGACACCTAATGAAAAACTGTTTTTT.

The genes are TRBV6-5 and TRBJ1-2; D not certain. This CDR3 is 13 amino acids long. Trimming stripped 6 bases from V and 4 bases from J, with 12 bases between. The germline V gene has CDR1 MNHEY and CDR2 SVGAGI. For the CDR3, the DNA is TGTGCCAGCAGCAATGACGGTTTCTATGGCTACACCTTC. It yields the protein CASSNDGFYGYTF.

CDR3 sequence reads: CASSKIGTASNYGYTF. The CDR3, as DNA: TGTGCCAGTAGTAAGATCGGGACCGCATCTAACTATGGCTACACCTTC. The gene calls are TRBV19 and TRBJ1-2; D possibly corresponds to TRBD1 (5 bases). With 4 bases removed from V and 0 bases from J, the gap between germline ends came to 15 bases. Germline CDR1 LNHDA, CDR2 SQIVND (reference sequence). The CDR3 consists of 16 residues.

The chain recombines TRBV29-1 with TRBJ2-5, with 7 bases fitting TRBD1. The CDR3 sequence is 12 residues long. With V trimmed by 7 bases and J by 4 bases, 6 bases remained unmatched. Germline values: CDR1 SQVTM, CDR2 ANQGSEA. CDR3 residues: CSGSQGSETQYF. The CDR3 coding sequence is TGCAGCGGCTCACAGGGGTCAGAGACCCAGTACTTC.

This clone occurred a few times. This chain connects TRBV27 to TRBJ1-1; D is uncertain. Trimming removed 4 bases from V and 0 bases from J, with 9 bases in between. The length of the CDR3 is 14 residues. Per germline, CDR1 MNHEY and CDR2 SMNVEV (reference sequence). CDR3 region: CASSSEPLNTEAFF. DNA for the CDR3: TGTGCCAGCAGTTCTGAACCTTTGAACACTGAAGCTTTCTTT.

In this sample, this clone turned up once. The CDR3 protein is CASSQFGGALNTEAFF. The CDR3 DNA reads as TGTGCCAGCAGCCAATTCGGAGGGGCGTTGAACACTGAAGCTTTCTTT. J is TRBJ1-1 and V is TRBV4-2; the D gene is possibly TRBD1 (5 bases). The CDR3 loop spans 16 amino acids. V was clipped by 2 bases and J by 0 bases, with 13 bases between them. Germline V gene data show CDR1 as LGHNA and CDR2 as YNFKEQ.

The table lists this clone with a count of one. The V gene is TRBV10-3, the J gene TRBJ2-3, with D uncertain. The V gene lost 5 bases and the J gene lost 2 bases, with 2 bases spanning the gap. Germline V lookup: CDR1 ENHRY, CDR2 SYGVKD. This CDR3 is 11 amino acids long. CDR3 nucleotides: TGTGCCATCAGTCACACAGATACGCAGTATTTT. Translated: CAISHTDTQYF.

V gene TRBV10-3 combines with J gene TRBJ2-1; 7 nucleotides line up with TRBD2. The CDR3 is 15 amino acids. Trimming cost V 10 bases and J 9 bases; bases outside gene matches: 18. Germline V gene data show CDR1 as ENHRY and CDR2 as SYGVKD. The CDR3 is CATRGPGLTGSEQFF. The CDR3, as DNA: TGTGCCACTCGGGGTCCGGGACTAACGGGCAGTGAGCAGTTCTTC.